These T cell receptor beta chains were read from a single sample in a study of cytomegalovirus exposure and HLA in healthy donors. Assay used: immunoSEQ multiplex PCR; TCRdb lists only in-frame clones, some missing. The data hold about 110,000 clones, with approximately 71% observed a single time. Source material: PBMCs. Source of these receptors: a woman in her 70s in good health and CMV-seropositive. Both conserved end residues are part of each CDR3. Clone sizes are given selectively: once, few, many, or a class where the clone is expanded.

j_call: TRBJ1-5
v_call: TRBV6-6
clone_size: -
cdr3_aa: CASSPFVQGGQPQHF

j_call: TRBJ1-6
v_call: TRBV19
clone_size: -
cdr3_aa: CATQGEGLNSPLHF

j_call: TRBJ1-1
v_call: TRBV11-2
clone_size: few
cdr3_aa: CASSLARTEAFF

j_call: TRBJ1-2
v_call: TRBV20-1
clone_size: -
cdr3_aa: CSARDDSGTSF

j_call: TRBJ2-7
v_call: TRBV1
clone_size: -
cdr3_aa: CTSSQDYPARPSPYEQYF

j_call: TRBJ1-2
v_call: TRBV4-3
clone_size: -
cdr3_aa: CASSQDGGSYGYTF

j_call: TRBJ2-5
v_call: TRBV6-5
clone_size: -
cdr3_aa: CASSLGRAPETQYF

j_call: TRBJ1-1
v_call: TRBV18
clone_size: -
cdr3_aa: CASSPLGQRNTEAFF

j_call: TRBJ2-5
v_call: TRBV6-7
clone_size: -
cdr3_aa: CASSYIAGWQETQYF

j_call: TRBJ2-3
v_call: TRBV4-1
clone_size: -
cdr3_aa: CASSQDFSTDTQYF

j_call: TRBJ1-4
v_call: TRBV5-1
clone_size: -
cdr3_aa: CASSYWRPGQANEKLFF

j_call: TRBJ1-4
v_call: TRBV18
clone_size: -
cdr3_aa: CASSPGTLLGNEKLFF

j_call: TRBJ1-2
v_call: TRBV18
clone_size: few
cdr3_aa: CASSPTSGETGYTF

j_call: TRBJ1-1
v_call: TRBV7-2
clone_size: -
cdr3_aa: CASSVGQINTEAFF

j_call: TRBJ2-3
v_call: TRBV9
clone_size: -
cdr3_aa: CASSRGWLAADTQYF

j_call: TRBJ1-5
v_call: TRBV6-5
clone_size: -
cdr3_aa: CASMRGQGNQPQHF

j_call: TRBJ2-3
v_call: TRBV9
clone_size: -
cdr3_aa: CASSVEAGGPLDTQYF

j_call: TRBJ2-7
v_call: TRBV19
clone_size: -
cdr3_aa: CASSARQFSTTDEQYF

j_call: TRBJ2-7
v_call: TRBV5-4
clone_size: -
cdr3_aa: CASSWGPATYEQYF

j_call: TRBJ2-7
v_call: TRBV18
clone_size: -
cdr3_aa: CASSPQGEGYEQYF

j_call: TRBJ2-5
v_call: TRBV2
clone_size: -
cdr3_aa: CASSERRQGGRQYF

j_call: TRBJ1-6
v_call: TRBV7-8
clone_size: -
cdr3_aa: CASSGFRDSPLYF

j_call: TRBJ1-5
v_call: TRBV7-8
clone_size: -
cdr3_aa: CASSLGQNQPQHF

j_call: TRBJ2-7
v_call: TRBV4-2
clone_size: -
cdr3_aa: CASSLRTGGWEQYF

j_call: TRBJ2-3
v_call: TRBV25-1
clone_size: -
cdr3_aa: CASSETGYGTWADTQYF